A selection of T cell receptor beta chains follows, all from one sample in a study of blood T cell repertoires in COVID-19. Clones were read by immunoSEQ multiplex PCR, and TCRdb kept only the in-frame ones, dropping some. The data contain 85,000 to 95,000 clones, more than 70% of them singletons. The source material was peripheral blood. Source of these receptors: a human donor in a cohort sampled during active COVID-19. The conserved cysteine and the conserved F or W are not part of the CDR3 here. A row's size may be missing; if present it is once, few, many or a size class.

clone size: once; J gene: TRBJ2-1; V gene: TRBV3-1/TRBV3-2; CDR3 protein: ASSQEFKRAYNEQF
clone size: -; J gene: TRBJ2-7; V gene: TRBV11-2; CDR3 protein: ASSFSLPYEQY
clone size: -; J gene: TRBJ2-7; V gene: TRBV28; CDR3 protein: ASRNGPRDEQY
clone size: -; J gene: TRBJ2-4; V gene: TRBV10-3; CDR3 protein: AISESRTDLAKNIQY
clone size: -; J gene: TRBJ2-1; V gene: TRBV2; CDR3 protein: ASSELQGAREQF
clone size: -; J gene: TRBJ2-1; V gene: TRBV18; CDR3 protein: ASSQTSAGGNEQF
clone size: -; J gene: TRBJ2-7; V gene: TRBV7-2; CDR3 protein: ASSLESGETYEQY
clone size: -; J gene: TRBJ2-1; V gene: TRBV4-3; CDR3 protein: ASSQDTQSYNEQF
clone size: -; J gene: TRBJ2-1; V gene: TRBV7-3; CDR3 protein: ASSFSTSGISSYNEQF
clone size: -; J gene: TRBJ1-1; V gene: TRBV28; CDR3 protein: ASSSQTGVNTEAF
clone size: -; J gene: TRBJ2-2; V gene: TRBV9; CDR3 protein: ASTLSATNTGELF
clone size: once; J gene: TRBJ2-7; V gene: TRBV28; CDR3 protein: ASSQAGDSRY
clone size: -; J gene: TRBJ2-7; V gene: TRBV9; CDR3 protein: AGPGQGFYEQY
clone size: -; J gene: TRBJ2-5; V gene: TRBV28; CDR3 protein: ASSFPSEGTIQETQY
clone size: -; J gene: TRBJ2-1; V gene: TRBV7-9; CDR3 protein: ASGALTGVDNEQF
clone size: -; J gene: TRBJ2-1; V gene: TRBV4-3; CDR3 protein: ASSQGGSGSNEQF
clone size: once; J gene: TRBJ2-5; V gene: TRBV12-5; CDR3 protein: ASGLPGTLAMMETQY
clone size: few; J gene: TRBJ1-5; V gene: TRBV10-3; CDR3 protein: AISGTGPSPQH
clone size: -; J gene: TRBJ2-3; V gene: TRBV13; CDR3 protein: ASSPPTGRPDTQY
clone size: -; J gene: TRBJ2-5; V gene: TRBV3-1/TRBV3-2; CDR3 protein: ASSQALAGVTQY
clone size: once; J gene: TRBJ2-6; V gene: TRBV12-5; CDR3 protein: ASGFQTSGANVLT
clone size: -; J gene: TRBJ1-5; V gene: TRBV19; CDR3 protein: ASSIVPGGPQPQH
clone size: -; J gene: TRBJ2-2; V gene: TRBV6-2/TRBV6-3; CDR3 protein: ASSYSRAGLLDTGELF
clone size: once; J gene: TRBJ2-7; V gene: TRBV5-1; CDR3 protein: ASSRGQGSYEQY
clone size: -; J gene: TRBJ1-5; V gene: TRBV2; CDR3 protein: ASSAVSNQPQH
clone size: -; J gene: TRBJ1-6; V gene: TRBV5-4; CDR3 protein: ASSDFPEAGIGNSPLH
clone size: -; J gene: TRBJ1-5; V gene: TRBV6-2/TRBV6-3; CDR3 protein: ASTPGTGVQPQH
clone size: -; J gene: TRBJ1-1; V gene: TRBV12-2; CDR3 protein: ASRLAKGGTEAF
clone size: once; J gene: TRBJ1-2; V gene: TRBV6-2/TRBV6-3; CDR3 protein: ASNPRRDYGYT
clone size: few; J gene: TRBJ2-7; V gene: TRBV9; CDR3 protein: ASSSGGGYEQY
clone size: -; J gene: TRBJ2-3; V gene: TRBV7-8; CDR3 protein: ASSPRGDTQY
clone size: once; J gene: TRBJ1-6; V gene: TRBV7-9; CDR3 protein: ASSPFNAPYSPLH
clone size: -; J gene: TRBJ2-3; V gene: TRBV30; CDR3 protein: AGIASGSSDTQY
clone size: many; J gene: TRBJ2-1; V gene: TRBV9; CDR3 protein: ASSVRGGAYEQF
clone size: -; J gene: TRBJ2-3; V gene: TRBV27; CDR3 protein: ASSLQGLVTPLGTDTQY
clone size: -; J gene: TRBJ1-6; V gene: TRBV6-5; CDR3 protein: ASSQGAPLH
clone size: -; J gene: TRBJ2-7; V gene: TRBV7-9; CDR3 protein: ASSPSDRGGFNEQY
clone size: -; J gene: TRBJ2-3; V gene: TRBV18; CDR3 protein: ASSPADTQY
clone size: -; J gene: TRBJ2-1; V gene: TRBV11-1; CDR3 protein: ASSPRKGGVREQF
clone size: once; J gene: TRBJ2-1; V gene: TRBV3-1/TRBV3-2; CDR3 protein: ASSLGLAGAGDEQF
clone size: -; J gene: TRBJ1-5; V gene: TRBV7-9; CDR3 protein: ASSRSGGNQPQH
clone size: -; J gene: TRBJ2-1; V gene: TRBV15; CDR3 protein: ATRAGGGANEQF
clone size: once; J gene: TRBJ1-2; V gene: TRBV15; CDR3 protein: ATSRGGQGRPNYGYT
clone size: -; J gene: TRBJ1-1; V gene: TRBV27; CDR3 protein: ASSHIPVTEAF
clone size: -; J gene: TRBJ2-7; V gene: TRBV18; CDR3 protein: ASSSNQGSINEQY
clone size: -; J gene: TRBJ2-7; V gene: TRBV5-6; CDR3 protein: ASSLGAGSYEQY
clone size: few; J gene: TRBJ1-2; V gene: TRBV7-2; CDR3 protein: ASSLPGQGRYYGYT
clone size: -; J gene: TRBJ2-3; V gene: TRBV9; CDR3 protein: ASSVEGRGGWQY
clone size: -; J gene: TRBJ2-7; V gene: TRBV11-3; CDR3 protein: ASSKRQDYEQY
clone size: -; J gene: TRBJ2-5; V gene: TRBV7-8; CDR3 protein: ASSPAMETQY
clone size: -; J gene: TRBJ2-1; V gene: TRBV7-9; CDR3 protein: ASSSTGGSREF
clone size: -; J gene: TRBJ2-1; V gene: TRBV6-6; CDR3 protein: ASSLRGAGGAHEQF
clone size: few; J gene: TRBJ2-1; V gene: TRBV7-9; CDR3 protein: ASSSGTATYNEQF
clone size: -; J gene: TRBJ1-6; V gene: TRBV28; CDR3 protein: ASSSSGPGGGWNSPLH